This is a list of T cell receptor beta chains from one sample in a study of shared clonotypes between healthy human individuals. TCRdb's table, derived via immunoSEQ multiplex PCR, lists solely in-frame clones and lacks some. This table holds some 2.4 million clones, 90% to 95% found once. Source material: naive CD4+ T cells from PBMCs. The receptor set was obtained from a man aged 18 to 30 in good health. Some clones in this sample may be carry-over from other donors' samples. The CDR3 runs from the conserved cysteine through the conserved F or W. The order of the fields is D gene, V gene, CDR3 protein. A D gene is named only where the DNA matches it firmly.

- TRBV6-1 CASSAKEGDTEAFF
TRBD2 TRBV11-3 CASSLSGSSYEQYF
- TRBV5-6 CASSPGISGEQYF
TRBD1 TRBV5-1 CASSSGQGSDTQYF
- TRBV7-2 CASSLEQLFQETQYF
TRBD1 TRBV5-1 CASSLAVDRAGELFF
- TRBV6-1 CASSEGGRNEQYF
- TRBV7-2 CASSLADIPMNTEAFF
- TRBV21-1 CASSRSPDGSSYEQYF
TRBD2 TRBV30 CAWARNSGSGDTQYF
- TRBV5-6 CASSLWGPYGYTF
TRBD1 TRBV14 CASSQQGARGNTIYF
TRBD1 TRBV19 CASSIQDRAYYGYTF
TRBD2 TRBV4-1 CASSQEVGREWDTQYF
TRBD1 TRBV2 CASRRDSYQPQHF
TRBD1 TRBV28 CASSSTGGISYEQYF
TRBD1 TRBV6-1 CASSESYRGRRETQYF
- TRBV18 CASSPQGIPNYGYTF
- TRBV10-3 CAISESNSRYEQYF
- TRBV5-1 CASSLQETQYF
- TRBV28 CASSAVVGVDTQYF
TRBD1 TRBV18 CASSAPGQGNTGELFF
- TRBV5-1 CASSYSGSEQYF
- TRBV7-2 CASSLGGAGNTIYF
TRBD2 TRBV4-3 CASSPGGTTDTQYF
- TRBV11-2 CASSLISGSLHGELFF
TRBD2 TRBV7-3 CASSPGLAQYNEQFF
TRBD1 TRBV28 CASKPGGHQPQHF
TRBD2 TRBV5-1 CASSPGTSGHYNEQFF
- TRBV11-1 CASSLAGLNTGELFF
- TRBV5-5 CASSLRLQGRFYGYTF
TRBD1 TRBV18 CASSGTVYYGYTF
TRBD1 TRBV19 CASSPRTGFPGELFF
- TRBV4-3 CASSQGATSGNTIYF
TRBD1 TRBV30 CAWSSGTGKETQYF
- TRBV7-9 CASSLGWGLDQPQHF
- TRBV9 CASSESPRNYNEQFF
- TRBV7-2 CASTQGRYNEQFF
TRBD1 TRBV19 CASSRTGGWDTQYF
TRBD1 TRBV9 CASSPTGQGDTQYF
- TRBV27 CASSWTGIGNYEQYF
TRBD1 TRBV19 CASRMRDRGSYEQYF
TRBD2 TRBV4-2 CASSQVAGTSVYNEQFF
- TRBV5-1 CASSLTRLTDTQYF
- TRBV10-3 CAISTGLNTEAFF
- TRBV5-1 CASSLVGSGTGELFF
TRBD1 TRBV6-1 CASARDRPNYGYTF
- TRBV9 CASSPLVPRAGEQFF
TRBD1 TRBV20-1 CSAGTGGRQFF
- TRBV19 CASSIFGAGANVLTF
TRBD1 TRBV2 CASNEQGAFYNEQFF
- TRBV5-5 CASSPDINYGYTF
- TRBV7-9 CASSFLHSSGNTIYF
- TRBV28 CASSLSRTYEQYF
- TRBV5-1 CASSLVTSGLTEAFF